The count of the clone carrying this T cell receptor beta chain is one. Per the original data handling: Amplification of reference gene primers provided the estimated nucleated cell counts. Sequencing used immunoSEQ multiplex PCR; TCRdb keeps in-frame clones, though not all of them. From that table come the V and J calls and clone size; the DNA was used to work out D and trimming. The table records under 300,000 clones, roughly nine tenths of them present only once. The data belong to a study of blood T cell repertoires in COVID-19. V was trimmed by 5 bases and J by 4 bases, leaving 15 bases between them. CDR1 and CDR2 from the germline V gene are MNHEY and SVGAGI. The CDR3 contains 15 residues.

The sequencing input was peripheral blood. The chain is built from TRBV6-5 and TRBJ1-3; D is perhaps TRBD1 (5 bases). The receptor comes from a man in his 60s who had recovered from COVID-19. The CDR3 loop reads CASSRQTGAGNTIYF. The CDR3 nucleotides are TGTGCCAGCAGTCGACAGACTGGGGCGGGAAACACCATATATTTT.